This passage covers 22 T cell receptor beta chains from one sample sequenced in a study of cytomegalovirus exposure and HLA in healthy donors. 13 Jbeta primers and 60 Vbeta primers were used for the PCR. Sequencing used immunoSEQ multiplex PCR; TCRdb keeps in-frame clones, though not all of them. Altogether 150,000 to 200,000 clones are present, approximately 65% being singletons, with the ten largest covering around 3%. Sequencing input: PBMCs. Source of these receptors: a man between 35 and 55 years old in good health and CMV-seronegative.

V is TRBV19 and J is TRBJ2-4; 8 bases are shared with TRBD1. There are 14 residues in the CDR3. The V and J ends lost 7 bases and 2 bases, in that order; junction bases with no gene match: 4. Germline CDR1 LNHDA, CDR2 SQIVND (reference sequence). CDR3 bases: TGTGCCAGTAAAACAGGGGGGACCAAAAACATTCAGTACTTC. Translated: CASKTGGTKNIQYF.

This clone was counted only a few times. This chain joins TRBV6-1 and TRBJ2-1; 8 bases map to TRBD1. The CDR3 loop spans 13 amino acids. CDR1 MNHNS and CDR2 SASEGT come from the germline V gene. V shed 5 bases and J 8 bases; nucleotides not matched to a gene: 5. The CDR3 loop reads CASSSTGDYEQFF. Here the CDR3 DNA reads TGTGCCAGCAGTTCGACAGGGGACTATGAGCAGTTCTTC.

The chain joins TRBV19 to TRBJ2-5, with 16 bases fitting TRBD2. Germline CDR1 LNHDA, CDR2 SQIVND (reference sequence). The CDR3 sequence is 17 residues long. V gave up 4 bases and J gave up 7 bases; unmatched junction bases: 9. The CDR3: CASSTGTSGRARTTQYF. CDR3 DNA sequence: TGTGCCAGTAGTACCGGGACTAGCGGGAGGGCCAGAACGACCCAGTACTTC. Complete variable domain (other parts from reference TRBV19 and TRBJ2-5): DGGITQSPKYLFRKEGQNVTLSCEQNLNHDAMYWYRQDPGQGLRLIYYSQIVNDFQKGDIAEGYSVSREKKESFPLTVTSAQKNPTAFYLCASSTGTSGRARTTQYFGPGTRLLVL.

This clone was seen a few times. The chain joins TRBV7-2 to TRBJ2-7; 7 bases line up with TRBD1. CDR1 SGHTA and CDR2 FQGNSA come from the germline V gene. With 8 bases clipped from V and 4 bases from J, the junction kept 8 bases outside the gene matches. The CDR3 contains 13 residues. Here the CDR3 DNA reads TGTGCCAGCGGAAGGGACAGACTTTACGAGCAGTACTTC. Translated: CASGRDRLYEQYF.

V gene TRBV5-3 combines with J gene TRBJ2-7; 9 bases are a match to TRBD1. TRBV5-3 is labeled an ORF, and its function is uncertain. J was trimmed by 2 bases and V by 2 bases; bases with no gene match: 8. The CDR3 consists of 16 residues. The CDR3, as DNA: TGTGCCAGAAGCTTCATGAAGGACAGGGGACCCTACGAGCAGTACTTC. This gives the protein CARSFMKDRGPYEQYF.

The rearrangement uses TRBV28 and TRBJ2-7, with D perhaps matching TRBD2 (5 bases). The germline V and J ends were trimmed by 5 bases and 5 bases, with 16 bases remaining between them. CDR3 length: 14 residues. CDR1 is MDHEN and CDR2 is SYDVKM in the germline V gene. CDR3 region: CASSPSLGVHEQYF. The CDR3 DNA reads as TGTGCCAGCAGTCCCTCGCTGGGAGTCCACGAGCAGTACTTC.

The chain combines TRBV9 with TRBJ2-7, with 12 bases identical to TRBD2. Losses at the gene ends were 0 bases for V and 5 bases for J; bases not matched to a gene: 9. Germline V gene data show CDR1 as SGDLS and CDR2 as YYNGEE. The CDR3 loop spans 17 amino acids. The CDR3 DNA is TGTGCCAGCAGCGTAGAAAAGTCTAGCGGGAGGGCCAACGAGCAGTACTTC. Its protein product is CASSVEKSSGRANEQYF.

The chain has TRBV6-5 and TRBJ2-5; 12 bases match TRBD1. The DNA matches TRBJ2-7 better at its end, which makes the J call doubtful. Germline assignment: CDR1 MNHEY and CDR2 SVGAGI. The CDR3 consists of 14 residues. CDR3: CASSGDRGLHEQYF. CDR3 in DNA: TGTGCCAGCAGTGGGGACAGGGGGCTCCACGAGCAGTACTTC.

This chain uses TRBV11-1 with TRBJ2-5, with 9 nucleotides matching TRBD1. The germline V gene has CDR1 SGHAT and CDR2 FQDESV (reference sequence). The CDR3 totals 15 residues. Germline trimming cut 3 bases from V and 5 bases from J; bases unmatched to any gene: 7. CDR3 loop: CASSLSGTGTETQYF. Written as DNA, the CDR3 is TGTGCCAGCAGCTTGTCCGGGACAGGGACCGAGACCCAGTACTTC.

The chain links TRBV11-1 to TRBJ2-7; weak D call: TRBD2 (5 bases). In germline, CDR1 is SGHAT, CDR2 FQDESV (reference sequence). This CDR3 region has 12 residues. The germline V and J ends were trimmed by 5 bases and 5 bases, with 10 bases remaining between them. The CDR3 DNA follows: TGTGCCAGCAGCGAAGAGAGGGACGAGCAGTACTTC. Translated: CASSEERDEQYF.

This clone was counted a single time. The chain links TRBV5-1 to TRBJ2-5; TRBD2 is a possible D gene (6 bases). The DNA end favors TRBJ2-7, so the J call may be wrong. Per germline, CDR1 SGHRS and CDR2 YFSETQ. The CDR3 length is 12 residues. The CDR3 nucleotides read TGCGCCAGTAGGGACTCAGGCTACGAGCAGTACTTC. Translating gives CASRDSGYEQYF.

A few counts support this clone. V and J are TRBV7-2 and TRBJ2-2; a possible D gene is TRBD1 (5 bases). The V gene's germline CDR1 is SGHTA and CDR2 FQGNSA. Trimming left V 1 base short and J 3 bases short, with 9 bases between. This CDR3 has 15 amino acids. The CDR3 coding sequence is TGTGCCAGCAGCTTAGAGGGGATCGACACCGGGGAGCTGTTTTTT. Protein product: CASSLEGIDTGELFF.

This clone was seen just once. One end of the junction fails to match germline, which may point to a read error. The V call is TRBV7-9, the J call TRBJ2-7, with 7 bases aligning to TRBD2. The CDR3 consists of 13 residues. Germline lookup yields CDR1 SEHNR and CDR2 FQNEAQ (reference sequence). The CDR3 nucleotides read TGTTCCAGCAGCCCGGGACTAAACTACGAGCAGTACTTC. Residues: CSSSPGLNYEQYF.

V and J are TRBV19 and TRBJ1-3; no clear D. V lost 3 bases and J lost 2, with 8 bases in between. This CDR3 comprises 14 residues. Germline V lookup: CDR1 LNHDA, CDR2 SQIVND (reference sequence). In DNA form, the CDR3 reads TGTGCCAGTAGTATGATGGCTGCTGGAAACACCATATATTTT. This codes for CASSMMAAGNTIYF.

The genes are TRBV2 and TRBJ2-7; 7 nucleotides agree with TRBD2. V was clipped by 2 bases and J by 0 bases; unmatched bases: 1. The CDR3 sequence is 14 residues long. Germline loops: CDR1 SNHLY, CDR2 FYNNEI. The CDR3 nucleotides read TGTGCCAGCAGTGAAACTAGCGTCTCCTACGAGCAGTACTTC. Translating gives CASSETSVSYEQYF. Full variable domain (rest looked up from reference TRBV2 and TRBJ2-7): EPEVTQTPSHQVTQMGQEVILRCVPISNHLYFYWYRQILGQKVEFLVSFYNNEISEKSEIFDDQFSVERPDGSNFTLKIRSTKLEDSAMYFCASSETSVSYEQYFGPGTRLTVT.

The V call is TRBV18, the J call TRBJ1-5; perhaps TRBD1 as D (5 bases). V was cut by 5 bases and J by 4 bases, with 21 bases left in between. Germline V gives CDR1 KGHSH, CDR2 LQKENI. The CDR3 is 17 amino acids. CDR3 DNA: TGTGCCAGCTCAAAATGGGGCAGGGCGGGGGAAAATCAGCCCCAGCATTTT. Protein sequence: CASSKWGRAGENQPQHF.

This clone was picked up a small number of times. The chain combines TRBV20-1 with TRBJ2-7, with 7 bases fitting TRBD2. This CDR3 spans 11 amino acids. The germline V gene has CDR1 DFQATT and CDR2 SNEGSKA (reference sequence). The junction had 10 bases not matched to a gene; V was cut back by 5 bases and J by 12 bases. DNA for the CDR3: TGCAGTGCTGCCGCTGAGCGGGAACGGTACTTC. This encodes CSAAAERERYF.

This chain joins TRBV6-5 and TRBJ2-7; maybe TRBD2 (5 bases). V lost 0 bases to trimming and J lost 0 bases, with 9 bases between them. Germline V lookup: CDR1 MNHEY, CDR2 SVGAGI. The CDR3 sequence is 15 residues long. In DNA, the CDR3 is TGTGCCAGCAGTTACTCCCCGGGGAACTCCTACGAGCAGTACTTC. Translating it yields CASSYSPGNSYEQYF.

A few counts support this clone. CDR3 bases: TGCGCCAGCAGCCTTCCCCCCGGGACAGGGACCTACGAGCAGTACTTC. Translation: CASSLPPGTGTYEQYF. The J gene is TRBJ2-7, the V gene TRBV5-1; 9 bases line up with TRBD1. CDR1 is SGHRS and CDR2 is YFSETQ in the germline V gene. J gave up 2 bases and V 4 bases, and 10 bases lay outside the gene matches. This CDR3 is 16 amino acids long.

The chain uses TRBV7-3 and TRBJ2-1; 8 bases are shared with TRBD2. Germline CDR1 SGHTA, CDR2 FQGTGA. The V and J ends lost 6 bases and 4 bases, in that order; junction bases with no gene match: 8. The CDR3 runs 15 residues. The CDR3 bases are TGTGCCAGCAGGGCGCGGGAGGCGAGTTACAATGAGCAGTTCTTC. It is translated as CASRAREASYNEQFF.

This sequence joins TRBV7-9 and TRBJ2-1; D perhaps matches TRBD2 (7 bases). Per the germline V gene, CDR1 is SEHNR and CDR2 is FQNEAQ (reference sequence). V lost 5 bases and J 7 bases, leaving 15 bases between the germline ends. This CDR3 contains 14 residues. The CDR3 reads CASSEKGGGNEQFF. The CDR3 nucleotides read TGTGCCAGCAGCGAAAAGGGGGGGGGAAATGAGCAGTTCTTC. The full variable domain, with the rest looked up from reference TRBV7-9 and TRBJ2-1, is DTGVSQNPRHKITKRGQNVTFRCDPISEHNRLYWYRQTLGQGPEFLTYFQNEAQLEKSRLLSDRFSAERPKGSFSTLEIQRTEQGDSAMYLCASSEKGGGNEQFFGPGTRLTVL.

This chain uses TRBV6-5 with TRBJ2-2; 8 bases fit TRBD1. The V gene end was trimmed by 2 bases and the J gene end by 4 bases; junction bases not matched to a gene: 3. CDR1 and CDR2 from the germline V gene are MNHEY and SVGAGI. The CDR3 is made up of 15 amino acids. CDR3 region: CASSYQGASTGELFF. In nucleotides, the CDR3 is TGTGCCAGCAGTTACCAGGGGGCGAGCACCGGGGAGCTGTTTTTT.